This entry features one TCR beta chain sequence. The antigen is not known. Produced via immunoSEQ multiplex PCR; TCRdb's table is partial and in-frame only. The repertoire holds over 50,000 clones, with roughly four fifths as singletons. This CDR3 is built from 16 residues. Germline-derived CDR1 and CDR2 are SGDLS and YYNGEE. The V segment lost 3 bases and the J segment 7 bases; nucleotides outside the gene matches: 11. The data were obtained in a study of memory CD4+ T cells and cytomegalovirus serostatus. The study's findings and limits: Each of approximately 70 CMV-associated TCRbeta sequences occurred in one to five individuals.

Single viable CD3+CD4+CD8-CD45RO+ cells were sorted as the memory CD4+ T cells. The source is an adult in good health and CMV-seronegative. J is TRBJ2-7 and V is TRBV9; 12 bases are a match to TRBD2. Sequencing was done on a sample of memory CD4+ T cells from blood. CDR3: CASSADRLAGAGEQYF. The CDR3 bases are TGTGCCAGCAGCGCCGACCGACTAGCGGGAGCTGGGGAGCAGTACTTC. The complete variable domain, with remaining parts taken from reference TRBV9 and TRBJ2-7, reads DSGVTQTPKHLITATGQRVTLRCSPRSGDLSVYWYQQSLDQGLQFLIQYYNGEERAKGNILERFSAQQFPDLHSELNLSSLELGDSALYFCASSADRLAGAGEQYFGPGTRLTVT.